The rows below give T cell receptor beta chains drawn from one sample of a study of cytomegalovirus exposure and HLA in healthy donors. The data were produced by immunoSEQ multiplex PCR, yet TCRdb's version contains in-frame clones alone and is incomplete. The sample has over 150,000 clones, under 70% seen once. The sample taken for sequencing was PBMCs. These receptors were obtained from a woman in her thirties or forties in good health and CMV-seropositive. CDR3s include the opening cysteine and the closing phenylalanine or tryptophan. The D gene is left open where the match is weak. The size field is filled for only some rows; it gives once, few, many or a size class.

>TRBJ2-1|TRBV28|TRBD2|NA
TGTGCCAGCAGCCCGGGACTAGCGGGAGACCACAATGAGCAGTTCTTC
CASSPGLAGDHNEQFF
>TRBJ1-4|TRBV19|TRBD1|NA
TGTGCCAGTAGAACCGGGACAGGTAATGAAAAACTGTTTTTT
CASRTGTGNEKLFF
>TRBJ2-1|TRBV4-1|NA|NA
TGCGCCAGCAGCCCGCCCCCCTCGAGCTCCTACAATGAGCAGTTCTTC
CASSPPPSSSYNEQFF
>TRBJ1-2|TRBV28|TRBD1|NA
TGTGCCAGCAGGCTCCAGGGGGTGCTTGTTGGCTACACCTTC
CASRLQGVLVGYTF
>TRBJ2-7|TRBV29-1|NA|NA
TGCAGCGTCCAGGGATTGGGATCCTACGAGCAGTACTTC
CSVQGLGSYEQYF
>TRBJ2-5|TRBV7-7|TRBD1|NA
TGTGCTAGCAGCTCGGGACAGGGAGGGGAGACCCAGTACTTC
CASSSGQGGETQYF
>TRBJ1-3|TRBV5-5|TRBD1|NA
TGTGCCAGCAGCTCCACCGTGACAGGGTTCGGAAACACCATATATTTT
CASSSTVTGFGNTIYF
>TRBJ1-4|TRBV6-6|NA|NA
TGTGCCAGCAGTTTGACCGCAGGGATGAGTGAAAAACTGTTTTTT
CASSLTAGMSEKLFF
>TRBJ2-7|TRBV20-1|NA|NA
TGCAGTGCGTCAGACTCTTACGAGCAGTACTTC
CSASDSYEQYF
>TRBJ1-1|TRBV19|NA|NA
TGTGCCAGTAGTTTTCGGAGCGGCCACGGGGGTTTCGGCACTGAAGCTTTCTTT
CASSFRSGHGGFGTEAFF
>TRBJ2-3|TRBV6-1|NA|NA
TGTGCCAGCACTCCGGACAGATTCACAGATACGCAGTATTTT
CASTPDRFTDTQYF
>TRBJ2-7|TRBV28|NA|NA
TGTGCCAGCAGTCACCGGACAGAGCAGTACTTC
CASSHRTEQYF
>TRBJ1-2|TRBV4-3|NA|NA
TGCGCCAGCAGCCAAGAGCACCAGGTGCGCTACACCTTC
CASSQEHQVRYTF
>TRBJ1-2|TRBV6-5|NA|NA
TGTGCCAGCACCTTACGGGTAGGGGGCTATGGCTACACCTTC
CASTLRVGGYGYTF
>TRBJ2-5|TRBV11-3|TRBD2|NA
TGTGCCAGCAGCCCTGACGGGGCGGGAGGAGAGACCCAGTACTTC
CASSPDGAGGETQYF
>TRBJ1-3|TRBV19|NA|NA
TGTGCCAGTAGCGCGGGGCAGACCCCTGGAAACACCATATATTTT
CASSAGQTPGNTIYF
>TRBJ2-7|TRBV28|TRBD2|NA
TGTGCCAGCAGTTTAGCGGGAGTTAAGGGGGAGCAGTACTTC
CASSLAGVKGEQYF
>TRBJ2-5|TRBV27|NA|NA
TGTGCCAGCAGTGGCGAGACCCAGTACTTC
CASSGETQYF
>TRBJ2-7|TRBV4-1|NA|NA
TGCGCCAGCAGCCAAGAAATCGACGGGGAGCAGTACTTC
CASSQEIDGEQYF
>TRBJ1-1|TRBV4-3|NA|NA
TGCGCCAGCAGCGTAGGGGTGAACACTGAAGCTTTCTTT
CASSVGVNTEAFF
>TRBJ2-2|TRBV4-1|TRBD2|once
TGCGCCAGCAGCCAAGTCTCGGTGGGCGGGAGTGGAACCGGGGAGCTGTTTTTT
CASSQVSVGGSGTGELFF
>TRBJ2-7|TRBV9|NA|NA
TGTGCCAGCAGCCCCTCAGGGGAGCCCAACGAGCAGTACTTC
CASSPSGEPNEQYF
>TRBJ1-3|TRBV28|TRBD1|few
TGTGCCAGCAGTTTATCCCAACCGGGACAGGGGGCGCGGGCCATATATTTT
CASSLSQPGQGARAIYF
>TRBJ2-7|TRBV7-2|NA|once
TGTGCCAGCAGCTTTACAGGGCGCGAGCAGTACTTC
CASSFTGREQYF
>TRBJ2-7|TRBV19|NA|NA
TGTGCCAGTAGTGTCCGACAGGTACCCACCTACGAGCAGTACTTC
CASSVRQVPTYEQYF
>TRBJ2-4|TRBV6-1|TRBD1|NA
TGTGCCAGCAGTGAAGGACAGGGTGTAAACATTCAGTACTTC
CASSEGQGVNIQYF
>TRBJ2-1|TRBV10-3|TRBD2|few
TGTGCCATCACTGGAACCAAAGGGACTACCCACAATGAGCAGTTCTTC
CAITGTKGTTHNEQFF
>TRBJ2-3|TRBV5-4|TRBD2|NA
TGTGCCAGCAGCTCCGCTAGCGGGCCGGGAGATACGCAGTATTTT
CASSSASGPGDTQYF
>TRBJ2-7|TRBV5-6|TRBD2|NA
TGTGCCAGCAGCTCGGGGGGGGGCTCCTACGAGCAGTACTTC
CASSSGGGSYEQYF
>TRBJ1-2|TRBV6-1|NA|NA
TGTGCCAGCAGTGAAGCGCCGACAGCAACCTATGGCTACACCTTC
CASSEAPTATYGYTF
>TRBJ1-2|TRBV6-5|TRBD1|once
TGTGCCAGCAGTTACTCGGGACAGGCGGCTGGCTACACCTTC
CASSYSGQAAGYTF
>TRBJ2-1|TRBV9|TRBD2|few
TGTGCCAGCAGCGCCCACGGCGGGGGGCTCGACAATGAGCAGTTCTTC
CASSAHGGGLDNEQFF
>TRBJ1-1|TRBV5-3|NA|NA
TGTGCCAGAAGCTTGGCCAGGGGCACTGAAGCTTTCTTT
CARSLARGTEAFF
>TRBJ1-4|TRBV5-6|NA|NA
TGTGCCAGCAGCTCCCCCGGGACACCCAATGAAAAACTGTTTTTT
CASSSPGTPNEKLFF
>TRBJ2-3|TRBV4-3|TRBD1|NA
TGCGCCAGCAGCCAAGTGGACAGGGCGGGAACAGATACGCAGTATTTT
CASSQVDRAGTDTQYF
>TRBJ1-5|TRBV4-1|TRBD1|few
TGCGCCAGCAGCAAGGAACAGGGGGCTCAGCCCCAGCATTTT
CASSKEQGAQPQHF
>TRBJ1-4|TRBV7-9|NA|few
TGTGCCAGCAGCCCCTTCACCCAACGGAATGAAAAACTGTTTTTT
CASSPFTQRNEKLFF
>TRBJ2-7|TRBV29-1|TRBD1|NA
TGCAGCGCGGGACAGGGGTTCGAGCAGTACTTC
CSAGQGFEQYF
>TRBJ2-5|TRBV19|TRBD2|NA
TGTGCCAGTAGTAGACTAGCGGGACGCGGCGAGACCCAGTACTTC
CASSRLAGRGETQYF
>TRBJ2-3|TRBV27|NA|NA
TGTGCCAGCATCCCCACTGGGGGGGCTAGCACAGATACGCAGTATTTT
CASIPTGGASTDTQYF
>TRBJ1-1|TRBV27|TRBD1|NA
TGTGCCAGCAGTTTGGACAGGGCGAACACTGAAACTTTCTTT
CASSLDRANTETFF
>TRBJ2-5|TRBV5-1|NA|few
TGCGCCAGCAGCTTCGGGGGAGAAGGGGAGACCCAGTACTTC
CASSFGGEGETQYF
>TRBJ1-5|TRBV27|NA|once
TGTGCCAGCAGTTCACTCGGGGGTGGGCGAATACAGCCCCAGCATTTT
CASSSLGGGRIQPQHF
>TRBJ2-7|TRBV28|NA|NA
TGTGCCAGCAGTTCCCCAGCCTTTAAGAGGGAGTACGAGCAGTACTTC
CASSSPAFKREYEQYF
>TRBJ2-2|TRBV6-5|NA|once
TGTGCCAGCAGTTACGTCGCGGACAGCTCCGGGGAGCTGTTTTTT
CASSYVADSSGELFF